These 29 T cell receptor beta chains originate from one sample sequenced in a study of T cell responses to AZD1222 COVID-19 vaccine. Sequencing used immunoSEQ multiplex PCR; TCRdb keeps in-frame clones, though not all of them. The table shows under 30,000 clones, with 87% occurring only once. The sample here was peripheral blood, taken 28 days after the second AZD1222 dose. The source is an adult who received the AZD1222 COVID-19 vaccine.

The CDR3 nucleotides are TGTGCCAGTAGCTCGCTAGGACAGGGGGAGCAGTACTTC. Its protein is CASSSLGQGEQYF. The chain recombines TRBV19 with TRBJ2-7; 9 nucleotides align to TRBD1. Germline V CDR1 and CDR2: LNHDA, SQIVND (reference sequence). With 6 bases clipped from V and 7 bases from J, the junction kept 7 bases outside the gene matches. This CDR3 region has 13 residues. Variable domain in full (rest from reference TRBV19 and TRBJ2-7): DGGITQSPKYLFRKEGQNVTLSCEQNLNHDAMYWYRQDPGQGLRLIYYSQIVNDFQKGDIAEGYSVSREKKESFPLTVTSAQKNPTAFYLCASSSLGQGEQYFGPGTRLTVT.

This rearrangement joins TRBV20-1 to TRBJ1-2; D is uncertain. The V gene's germline CDR1 is DFQATT and CDR2 SNEGSKA (reference sequence). The CDR3 is 10 amino acids. V was trimmed by 6 bases and J by 4 bases, leaving 6 bases between them. CDR3 amino acids: CSAATYGYTF. In DNA form, the CDR3 reads TGCAGTGCCGCGACCTATGGCTACACCTTC.

CDR3: CASSSGQNTEAFF. The CDR3 DNA sequence: TGTGCCAGCAGTTCCGGGCAAAACACTGAAGCTTTCTTT. This chain joins TRBV28 and TRBJ1-1; D not resolved. V was clipped by 4 bases and J by 2 bases, with 8 bases between them. This CDR3 contains 13 residues. In germline, CDR1 is MDHEN, CDR2 SYDVKM.

V and J are TRBV7-2 and TRBJ2-1; 9 bases map to TRBD2. The CDR3 runs to 15 residues. Looked up from germline, CDR1 is SGHTA and CDR2 is FQGNSA. Trimming took 1 base from V and 10 from J; bases not matched to a gene: 8. The CDR3 DNA is TGTGCCAGCAGCTTAGTGAGTAGCGGGAGCCGCGAGCAGTTCTTC. Residues: CASSLVSSGSREQFF.

The rearrangement joins TRBV28 to TRBJ1-3, with 9 bases identical to TRBD1. V gave up 7 bases and J gave up 0 bases; unmatched junction bases: 4. The CDR3 loop spans 15 amino acids. Germline-derived CDR1 and CDR2 are MDHEN and SYDVKM. Written as DNA, the CDR3 is TGTGCCAGCACCGACAGGGGGAGCTCTGGAAACACCATATATTTT. It translates to CASTDRGSSGNTIYF.

A single count supports this clone. CDR3 DNA: TGTGCCAGCAGCATGAGGGGGGTCAATCAGCCCCAGCATTTT. As protein: CASSMRGVNQPQHF. This chain uses TRBV11-2 with TRBJ1-5; possible D gene TRBD1, 6 bases. Germline values: CDR1 SGHAT, CDR2 FQNNGV. The CDR3 consists of 14 residues. The ends were cut back, 5 bases at V and 3 bases at J, with 11 bases in the middle. The complete variable domain, with remaining parts taken from reference TRBV11-2 and TRBJ1-5, reads EAGVAQSPRYKIIEKRQSVAFWCNPISGHATLYWYQQILGQGPKLLIQFQNNGVVDDSQLPKDRFSAERLKGVDSTLKIQPAKLEDSAVYLCASSMRGVNQPQHFGDGTRLSIL.

This clone was observed a few times. The chain links TRBV9 to TRBJ1-1; D unresolved. Germline loops: CDR1 SGDLS, CDR2 YYNGEE. The CDR3 loop spans 14 amino acids. V lost 0 bases and J lost 0, with 6 bases in between. In nucleotides, the CDR3 is TGTGCCAGCAGCGTAGAACCGCTGAACACTGAAGCTTTCTTT. Amino acids: CASSVEPLNTEAFF.

The genes are TRBV6-4 and TRBJ1-5; 9 bases agree with TRBD1. The CDR3 totals 15 residues. V was clipped by 6 bases and J by 3 bases; unmatched bases: 6. The V gene's germline CDR1 is MRHNA and CDR2 SNTAGT. In DNA, the CDR3 is TGTGCCAGCAGCGATACAGGGGGCATCAATCAGCCCCAGCATTTT. Protein: CASSDTGGINQPQHF.

CDR3 sequence (DNA): TGTGCCAGCAGCCTAGCGACAGGGTACCGGGGCCCCCTCCACTTT. It codes for CASSLATGYRGPLHF. This chain connects TRBV5-6 to TRBJ1-6; 7 bases match TRBD1. The CDR3 is 15 amino acids. Germline values: CDR1 SGHDT, CDR2 YYEEEE. V trimming: 4 bases; J trimming: 13 bases; junction bases outside the gene matches: 14.

The chain couples TRBV28 to TRBJ2-2; D uncertain. Between the trimmed V and J ends, which lost 5 bases and 5 bases, there was a span of 6 bases. Germline CDR1 MDHEN, CDR2 SYDVKM. This CDR3 region has 12 residues. The CDR3 nucleotides read TGTGCCAGCAGTCCCTTGACCGGGGAGCTGTTTTTT. Residues: CASSPLTGELFF.

V gene TRBV5-1 combines with J gene TRBJ1-2; no reliable D call. In germline, CDR1 is SGHRS, CDR2 YFSETQ. The CDR3 covers 14 residues. V was clipped by 4 bases and J by 4 bases, with 14 bases between them. This chain's CDR3 is CASSPGSSSYGYTF. The CDR3 nucleotides are TGCGCCAGCAGCCCGGGGAGCTCCTCCTATGGCTACACCTTC.

This rearrangement joins TRBV28 to TRBJ1-5; D possibly corresponds to TRBD1 (5 bases). The CDR3 spans 18 residues. Per the germline V gene, CDR1 is MDHEN and CDR2 is SYDVKM. The V gene lost 5 bases and the J gene lost 2 bases, with 22 bases spanning the gap. This CDR3 reads CASSGAHGSGGGNQPQHF. CDR3 coding DNA: TGTGCCAGCAGTGGGGCCCACGGATCGGGAGGGGGCAATCAGCCCCAGCATTTT.

CDR3 loop: CASSQDLERELFF. For the CDR3, the DNA is TGTGCCAGCAGCCAAGATCTCGAGCGGGAGCTGTTTTTT. The chain recombines TRBV4-2 with TRBJ2-2; the D is unclear. Germline V gives CDR1 LGHNA, CDR2 YNFKEQ. CDR3 length equals 13 residues. The V end lost 0 bases, the J end lost 9 bases, and 8 bases lay between the germline ends.

V usage is TRBV5-1 and J usage is TRBJ1-6; D unclear. The V end lost 0 bases, the J end lost 8 bases, and 9 bases lay between the germline ends. The germline V gene encodes CDR1 SGHRS and CDR2 YFSETQ. The CDR3 runs 14 residues. The CDR3 sequence: CASSLARRYSPLHF. The DNA of the CDR3 is TGCGCCAGCAGCTTGGCGAGGAGGTATTCACCCCTCCACTTT.

About this clone itself: At one end the junction does not follow the germline gene, possibly because of a read error. The V and J genes are TRBV25-1 and TRBJ2-5; D is possibly TRBD1 (6 bases). The CDR3 spans 13 residues. CDR1 MGHDK and CDR2 SYGVNS come from the germline V gene. CDR3 nucleotide sequence: TGTGCCAGCAGTGAATATGAAGGGGGAAGGGCTAACTTC. Translated: CASSEYEGGRANF. Drawing the rest from reference TRBV25-1 and TRBJ2-5, the complete variable domain is EADIYQTPRYLVIGTGKKITLECSQTMGHDKMYWYQQDPGMELHLIHYSYGVNSTEKGDLSSESTVSRIRTEHFPLTLESARPSHTSQYLCASSEYEGGRANFGPGTRLLVL.

The rearrangement links TRBV11-2 to TRBJ2-2; 12 bases agree with TRBD2. The CDR3 contains 19 residues. CDR1 and CDR2 (germline): SGHAT, FQNNGV. With 2 bases clipped from V and 4 bases from J, the junction kept 11 bases outside the gene matches. The CDR3 loop reads CASSLTPPLLAGGTGELFF. The CDR3 nucleotides are TGTGCCAGCAGCTTAACCCCTCCCTTACTAGCGGGAGGCACCGGGGAGCTGTTTTTT.

The V and J genes are TRBV14 and TRBJ1-4; D is ambiguous. This CDR3 has 13 residues. Trimming removed 4 bases at V and 4 bases at J, with 7 bases between. Germline V CDR1 and CDR2: SGHDN, FVKESK. DNA of the CDR3: TGTGCCAGCAGCCCTCGACTTAATGAAAAACTGTTTTTT. Translated, it gives CASSPRLNEKLFF.

V and J are TRBV28 and TRBJ1-2; D remains unclear. The V gene lost 3 bases and the J gene lost 4 bases, with 6 bases spanning the gap. This CDR3 spans 12 amino acids. Germline loops: CDR1 MDHEN, CDR2 SYDVKM. The CDR3 nucleotides are TGTGCCAGCAGTTTCGCAGCCTATGGCTACACCTTC. It specifies CASSFAAYGYTF.

The rearrangement joins TRBV4-3 to TRBJ1-3; D uncertain. Per the germline V gene, CDR1 is LGHNA and CDR2 is YSLEER. The CDR3 contains 16 residues. The V end was cut by 4 bases, the J end by 0 bases, with 13 bases between. The CDR3 sequence is CASSRAPRGSGNTIYF. CDR3 coding DNA: TGCGCCAGCAGCCGCGCCCCCCGAGGCTCTGGAAACACCATATATTTT.

V usage is TRBV5-8 and J usage is TRBJ1-1; 9 nucleotides agree with TRBD1. Germline V gene sequence: CDR1 SGHTS, CDR2 YDEGEE. The CDR3 is 14 residues long. Trimming removed 4 bases from V and 5 bases from J; junction bases left unmatched: 6. The CDR3 sequence: CASSPGQGRTEAFF. The CDR3 DNA reads as TGTGCCAGCAGCCCGGGACAGGGACGGACTGAAGCTTTCTTT. The whole variable domain, remainder taken from reference TRBV5-8 and TRBJ1-1, is EAGVTQSPTHLIKTRGQQATLRCSPISGHTSVYWYQQALGLGLQFLLWYDEGEERNRGNFPPRFSGRQFPNYSSELNVNALELEDSALYLCASSPGQGRTEAFFGQGTRLTVV.

The chain carries TRBV7-9 and TRBJ2-2, with a tentative D call TRBD2 (6 bases). Germline CDR1 SEHNR, CDR2 FQNEAQ (reference sequence). V was trimmed by 4 bases and J by 4 bases, leaving 7 bases between them. CDR3 size: 13 residues. CDR3 nucleotide sequence: TGTGCCAGCAGCTCCGGGAGCACCGGGGAGCTGTTTTTT. Encoded protein: CASSSGSTGELFF.

This chain links TRBV7-9 with TRBJ2-6; D gene uncertain. The germline V and J ends were trimmed by 7 bases and 0 bases, with 4 bases remaining between them. CDR1 and CDR2 from the germline V gene are SEHNR and FQNEAQ (reference sequence). There are 13 residues in the CDR3. DNA of the CDR3: TGTGCCAGCACTCGCTCTGGGGCCAACGTCCTGACTTTC. Protein product: CASTRSGANVLTF.

CDR3 loop: CAWSLKQGYGYTF. The CDR3 nucleotides read TGTGCCTGGAGTCTTAAACAGGGGTATGGCTACACCTTC. This rearrangement joins TRBV30 to TRBJ1-2; 7 bases map to TRBD1. After removal of 2 bases from V and 5 bases from J, the junction contained 5 bases not matched to a gene. The length of the CDR3 is 13 residues. Germline V gene data show CDR1 as GTSNPN and CDR2 as SVGIG (reference sequence).

The chain joins TRBV18 to TRBJ2-2, with a weak D call TRBD2 (5 bases). The V end lost 2 bases, the J end lost 1 base, and 5 bases lay between the germline ends. CDR1 and CDR2 (germline): KGHSH, LQKENI. The CDR3 is 14 residues long. This chain's CDR3 is CASSPGLNTGELFF. The DNA of the CDR3 is TGTGCCAGCTCACCAGGACTGAACACCGGGGAGCTGTTTTTT. The entire variable domain, with the rest obtained from reference TRBV18 and TRBJ2-2, is as follows: NAGVMQNPRHLVRRRGQEARLRCSPMKGHSHVYWYRQLPEEGLKFMVYLQKENIIDESGMPKERFSAEFPKEGPSILRIQQVVRGDSAAYFCASSPGLNTGELFFGEGSRLTVL.

This clone appeared a few times. The rearrangement links TRBV19 to TRBJ1-5; 9 bases are shared with TRBD1. The CDR3 sequence is 15 residues long. The junction had 7 bases not matched to a gene; V was cut back by 1 base and J by 9 bases. Germline V gene lookup returns CDR1 LNHDA and CDR2 SQIVND (reference sequence). The CDR3 coding sequence is TGTGCCAGTAGTATAGGACAGGGGGGACACTCGCCCCAGCATTTT. Its translation: CASSIGQGGHSPQHF. The full variable domain, completed using reference TRBV19 and TRBJ1-5, is DGGITQSPKYLFRKEGQNVTLSCEQNLNHDAMYWYRQDPGQGLRLIYYSQIVNDFQKGDIAEGYSVSREKKESFPLTVTSAQKNPTAFYLCASSIGQGGHSPQHFGDGTRLSIL.

This clone has only one observation. V is TRBV18 and J is TRBJ2-7; TRBD2 is a possible D gene (5 bases). The V end was cut by 2 bases, the J end by 5 bases, with 7 bases between. This CDR3 has 12 amino acids. Germline CDR1 is KGHSH and CDR2 is LQKENI. CDR3 coding DNA: TGTGCCAGCTCACCAGGCGGGCACGAGCAGTACTTC. Protein sequence: CASSPGGHEQYF. Full variable domain (remainder filled in from reference TRBV18 and TRBJ2-7): NAGVMQNPRHLVRRRGQEARLRCSPMKGHSHVYWYRQLPEEGLKFMVYLQKENIIDESGMPKERFSAEFPKEGPSILRIQQVVRGDSAAYFCASSPGGHEQYFGPGTRLTVT.

V gene TRBV28 combines with J gene TRBJ1-5, with a tentative D call TRBD1 (6 bases). V was trimmed by 6 bases and J by 6 bases, leaving 15 bases between them. The CDR3 is 14 residues long. CDR1 is MDHEN, CDR2 SYDVKM, per germline. CDR3: CASSQGGGGQPQHF. CDR3 sequence (DNA): TGTGCCAGCAGCCAGGGTGGAGGGGGTCAGCCCCAGCATTTT.

The gene calls are TRBV7-2 and TRBJ2-7, with D tentatively TRBD2 (6 bases). Trimming stripped 5 bases from V and 2 bases from J, with 19 bases between. The germline V gene has CDR1 SGHTA and CDR2 FQGNSA. This CDR3 is 16 amino acids long. The CDR3: CASSPPLGRGPYEQYF. CDR3 DNA sequence: TGTGCCAGCAGCCCGCCGTTGGGGCGGGGACCCTACGAGCAGTACTTC.

The V and J genes are TRBV9 and TRBJ2-1, with TRBD2 matching 8 bases. CDR3 length: 13 amino acids. Germline CDR1 SGDLS, CDR2 YYNGEE. J was trimmed by 9 bases and V by 3 bases; bases with no gene match: 5. CDR3 in amino acids: CASSGTSSGEQFF. For the CDR3, the DNA is TGTGCCAGCAGCGGGACTAGCTCAGGTGAGCAGTTCTTC.